Presented here are 7 T cell receptor beta chains from one specimen sequenced in a study of blood T cell repertoires in COVID-19. Assay used: immunoSEQ multiplex PCR; TCRdb lists only in-frame clones, some missing. The sample has roughly 150,000 clones; 80% to 90% are singletons. The sample comprised peripheral blood. The receptors shown here come from a woman in her 50s with COVID-19, enrolled during active disease.

The J gene is TRBJ1-6, the V gene TRBV16, with D tentatively TRBD1 (6 bases). The CDR3 is 17 residues long. The V gene's germline CDR1 is KGHSY and CDR2 FQNENV. Trimming pared 0 bases from V and 4 bases from J, leaving 13 bases between. The CDR3 region has the DNA TGTGCCAGCAGCCAATCGCGACAGGAGATATATAATTCACCCCTCCACTTT. Amino acids: CASSQSRQEIYNSPLHF.

This clone was observed a few times. V usage is TRBV7-2 and J usage is TRBJ1-2; TRBD1 agrees at 8 bases. The CDR3 contains 14 residues. The germline gives CDR1 SGHTA, CDR2 FQGNSA. J gave up 8 bases and V 3 bases, and 8 bases lay outside the gene matches. CDR3 coding DNA: TGTGCCAGCAGCTTCCCGGACAGGGCGGAAGGCTACACCTTC. It translates to CASSFPDRAEGYTF. Complete variable domain (other parts from reference TRBV7-2 and TRBJ1-2): GAGVSQSPSNKVTEKGKDVELRCDPISGHTALYWYRQSLGQGLEFLIYFQGNSAPDKSGLPSDRFSAERTGGSVSTLTIQRTQQEDSAVYLCASSFPDRAEGYTFGSGTRLTVV.

This clone was observed a handful of times. The chain combines TRBV6-6 with TRBJ1-1, with no clear D. This CDR3 has 14 amino acids. Germline V gene lookup returns CDR1 MNHNY and CDR2 SVGAGI (reference sequence). Trimming took off 2 bases at V and 2 bases at J, with 9 bases between the two ends. CDR3 sequence: CASSYQASNTEAFF. CDR3 in DNA: TGTGCCAGCAGTTACCAGGCGAGCAACACTGAAGCTTTCTTT.

The rearrangement joins TRBV19 to TRBJ1-1, with D possibly matching TRBD1 (6 bases). Between the trimmed V and J ends, which lost 7 bases and 8 bases, there was a span of 14 bases. Germline-derived CDR1 and CDR2 are LNHDA and SQIVND (reference sequence). This CDR3 comprises 12 residues. The CDR3 loop reads CASTEGGREAFF. CDR3 nucleotides: TGTGCCAGTACCGAGGGGGGGCGGGAAGCTTTCTTT. The entire variable domain, with the rest obtained from reference TRBV19 and TRBJ1-1, is as follows: DGGITQSPKYLFRKEGQNVTLSCEQNLNHDAMYWYRQDPGQGLRLIYYSQIVNDFQKGDIAEGYSVSREKKESFPLTVTSAQKNPTAFYLCASTEGGREAFFGQGTRLTVV.

This chain uses TRBV29-1 with TRBJ1-2; D remains unclear. This CDR3 has 12 amino acids. Germline V gene data show CDR1 as SQVTM and CDR2 as ANQGSEA. Trimming took off 0 bases at V and 8 bases at J, with 10 bases between the two ends. The CDR3 nucleotides are TGCAGCGTTGAAGACTCCCGCGGGGGCTACACCTTC. It translates to CSVEDSRGGYTF.

The chain employs TRBV15 and TRBJ2-6, with TRBD2 as a possible D gene (5 bases). Trimming pared 0 bases from V and 2 bases from J, leaving 5 bases between. Germline V gene lookup returns CDR1 LNHNV and CDR2 YYDKDF (reference sequence). This CDR3 is 15 amino acids long. CDR3 coding DNA: TGTGCCACCAGCAGAGAGGGAGCTGGGGCCAACGTCCTGACTTTC. It yields the protein CATSREGAGANVLTF.

This clone was seen only a few times. V is TRBV5-1 and J is TRBJ2-2, with a tentative D call TRBD1 (7 bases). Trimming took off 0 bases at V and 4 bases at J, with 10 bases between the two ends. This CDR3 contains 15 residues. The germline CDR1 and CDR2 sequences are SGHRS and YFSETQ. CDR3 sequence: CASSLGQGGTGELFF. The DNA of the CDR3 is TGCGCCAGCAGCTTGGGACAGGGAGGCACCGGGGAGCTGTTTTTT.